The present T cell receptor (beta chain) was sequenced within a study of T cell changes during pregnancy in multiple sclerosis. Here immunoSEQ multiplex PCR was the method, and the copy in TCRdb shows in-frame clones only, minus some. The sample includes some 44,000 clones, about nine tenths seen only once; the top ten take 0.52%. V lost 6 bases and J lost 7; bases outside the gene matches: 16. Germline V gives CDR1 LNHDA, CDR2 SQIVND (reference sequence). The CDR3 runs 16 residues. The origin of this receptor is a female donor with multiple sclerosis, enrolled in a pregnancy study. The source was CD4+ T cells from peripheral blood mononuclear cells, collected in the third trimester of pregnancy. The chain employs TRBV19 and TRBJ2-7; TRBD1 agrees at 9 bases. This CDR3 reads CASSYTGTGIKGEQYF. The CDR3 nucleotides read TGTGCCAGTAGCTATACCGGGACAGGGATTAAAGGGGAGCAGTACTTC. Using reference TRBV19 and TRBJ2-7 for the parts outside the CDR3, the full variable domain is DGGITQSPKYLFRKEGQNVTLSCEQNLNHDAMYWYRQDPGQGLRLIYYSQIVNDFQKGDIAEGYSVSREKKESFPLTVTSAQKNPTAFYLCASSYTGTGIKGEQYFGPGTRLTVT.